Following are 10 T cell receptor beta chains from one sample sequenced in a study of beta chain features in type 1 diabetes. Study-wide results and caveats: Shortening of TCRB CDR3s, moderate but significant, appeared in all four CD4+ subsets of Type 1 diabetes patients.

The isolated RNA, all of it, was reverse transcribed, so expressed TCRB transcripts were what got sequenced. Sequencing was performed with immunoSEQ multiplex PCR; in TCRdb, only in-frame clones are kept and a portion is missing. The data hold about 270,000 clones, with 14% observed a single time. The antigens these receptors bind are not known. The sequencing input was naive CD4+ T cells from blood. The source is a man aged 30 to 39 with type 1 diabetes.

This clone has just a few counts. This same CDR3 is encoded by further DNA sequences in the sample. CDR3 amino acids: CASSLLAGDGEQYF. CDR3 in DNA: TGTGCCAGCAGCTTACTAGCGGGAGACGGCGAGCAGTACTTC. This sequence joins TRBV7-9 and TRBJ2-7; 10 nucleotides line up with TRBD2. The CDR3 consists of 14 residues. V lost 2 bases, J lost 6 bases, and 4 bases stayed unmatched. Germline V lookup: CDR1 SEHNR, CDR2 FQNEAQ (reference sequence).

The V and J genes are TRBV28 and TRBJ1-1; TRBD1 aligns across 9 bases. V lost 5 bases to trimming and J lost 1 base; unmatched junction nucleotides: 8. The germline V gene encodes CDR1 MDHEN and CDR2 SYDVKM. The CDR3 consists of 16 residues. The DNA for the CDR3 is TGTGCCAGCAGTCTCACACAGGGGGCAGGGAACACTGAAGCTTTCTTT. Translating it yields CASSLTQGAGNTEAFF.

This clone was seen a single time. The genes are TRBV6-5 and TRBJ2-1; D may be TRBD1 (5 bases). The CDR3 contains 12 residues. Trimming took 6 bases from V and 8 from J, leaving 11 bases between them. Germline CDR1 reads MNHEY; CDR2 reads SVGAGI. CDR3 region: CASSTQGYEQFF. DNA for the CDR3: TGTGCCAGCAGCACCCAGGGCTATGAGCAGTTCTTC.

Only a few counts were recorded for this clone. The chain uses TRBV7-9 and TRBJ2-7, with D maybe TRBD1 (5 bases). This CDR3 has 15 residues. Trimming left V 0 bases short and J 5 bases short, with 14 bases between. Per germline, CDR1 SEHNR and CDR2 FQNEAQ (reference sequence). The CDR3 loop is CASSLARGRVDEQYF. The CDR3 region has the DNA TGTGCCAGCAGCTTAGCGCGCGGCAGGGTCGACGAGCAGTACTTC.

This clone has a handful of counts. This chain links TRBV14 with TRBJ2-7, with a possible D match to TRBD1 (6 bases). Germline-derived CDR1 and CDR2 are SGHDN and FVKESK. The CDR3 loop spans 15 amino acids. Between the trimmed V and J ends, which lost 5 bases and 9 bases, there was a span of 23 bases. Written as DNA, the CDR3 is TGTGCCAGCAGCACCTCCTGGGGGCTAATACGAGGGCAGTACTTC. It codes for CASSTSWGLIRGQYF.

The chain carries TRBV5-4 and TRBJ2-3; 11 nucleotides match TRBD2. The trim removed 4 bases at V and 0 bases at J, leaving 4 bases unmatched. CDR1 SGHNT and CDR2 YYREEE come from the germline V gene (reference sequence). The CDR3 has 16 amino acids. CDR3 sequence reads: CASSRRTSGSTDTQYF. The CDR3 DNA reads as TGTGCCAGCAGCCGGCGGACTAGCGGGAGCACAGATACGCAGTATTTT.

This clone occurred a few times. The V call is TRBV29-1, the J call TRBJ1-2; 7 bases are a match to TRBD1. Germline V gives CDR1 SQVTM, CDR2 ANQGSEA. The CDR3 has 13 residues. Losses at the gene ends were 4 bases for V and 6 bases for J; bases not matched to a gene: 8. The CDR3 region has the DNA TGCAGCGTTGCCCCAAGGACAGGTCATGGCTACACCTTC. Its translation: CSVAPRTGHGYTF. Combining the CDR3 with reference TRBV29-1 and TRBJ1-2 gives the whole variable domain SAVISQKPSRDICQRGTSLTIQCQVDSQVTMMFWYRQQPGQSLTLIATANQGSEATYESGFVIDKFPISRPNLTFSTLTVSNMSPEDSSIYLCSVAPRTGHGYTFGSGTRLTVV.

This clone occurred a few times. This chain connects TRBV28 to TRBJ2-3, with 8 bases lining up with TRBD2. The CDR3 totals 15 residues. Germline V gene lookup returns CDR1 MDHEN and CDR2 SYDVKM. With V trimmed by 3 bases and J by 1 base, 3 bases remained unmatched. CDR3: CASSLLTSGTDTQYF. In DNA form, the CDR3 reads TGTGCCAGCAGTTTGTTGACTAGCGGCACAGATACGCAGTATTTT.

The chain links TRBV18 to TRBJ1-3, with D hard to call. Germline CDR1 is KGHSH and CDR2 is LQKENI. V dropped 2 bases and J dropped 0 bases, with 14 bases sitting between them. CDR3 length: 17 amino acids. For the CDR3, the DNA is TGTGCCAGCTCACCAAGGTCGTTGGGGAGCTCTGGAAACACCATATATTTT. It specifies CASSPRSLGSSGNTIYF. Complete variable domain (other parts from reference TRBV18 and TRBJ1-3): NAGVMQNPRHLVRRRGQEARLRCSPMKGHSHVYWYRQLPEEGLKFMVYLQKENIIDESGMPKERFSAEFPKEGPSILRIQQVVRGDSAAYFCASSPRSLGSSGNTIYFGEGSWLTVV.

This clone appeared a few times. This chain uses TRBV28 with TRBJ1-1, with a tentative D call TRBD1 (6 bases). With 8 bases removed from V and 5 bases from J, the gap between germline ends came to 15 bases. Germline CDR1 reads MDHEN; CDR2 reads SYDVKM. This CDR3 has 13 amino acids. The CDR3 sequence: CASGSGDRTEAFF. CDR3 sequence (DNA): TGTGCCAGCGGATCAGGGGATCGGACTGAAGCTTTCTTT.